This T cell receptor (beta chain) was documented in a study of spatial heterogeneity in lung cancer. TCRdb re-called the 5' RACE reads with MiXCR, one entry per CDR3 protein. Here the sample spans tens of thousands of distinct CDR3 sequences, around 5.2% being singletons. Time point: sample taken at primary tumor resection. Unsorted tumor, nontumor lung tissue or cryopreserved PBMC supplied the whole RNA. The V end lost 4 bases, the J end lost 2 bases, and 10 bases lay between the germline ends. The CDR3 is made up of 13 amino acids. CDR1 and CDR2 (germline): SGHKS, YYEKEE (reference sequence). This clonotype was observed many times.

Sequenced here: PBMCs, sampled at surgery. This receptor was taken from a female donor with early-stage non-small cell lung cancer. J is TRBJ2-7 and V is TRBV5-5; D assignment may be TRBD1 or TRBD2 (5 bases each). DNA for the CDR3: TGTGCCAGCAGCCCCGGGGCCCCCTACGAGCAGTACTTC. Translating gives CASSPGAPYEQYF.